Listed below are T cell receptor beta chains from one sample, sequenced in a study of blood T cell repertoires in COVID-19. Libraries were prepared by immunoSEQ multiplex PCR; TCRdb keeps only in-frame clonotypes and omits some of them. The table shows about 150,000 clones, with 85% to 90% occurring only once. The sample consisted of peripheral blood. The receptors derive from a man aged 55-75 years with active or convalescent COVID-19. Both conserved end residues are trimmed from each CDR3.

V | CDR3
TRBV4-3 | ASSQAMLANTEAF
TRBV6-1 | ASSEGLAGGPLNEQF
TRBV4-1 | ASSQLPGFYYEQY
TRBV6-4 | ATWTTVYEQY
TRBV7-9 | ASTSTLYEQY
TRBV7-8 | ASSFGRESNQPQH
TRBV2 | ATAHPGQGQNEQY
TRBV6-5 | ASRGGLAVYEQY
TRBV4-1 | ASSQEPGQGGYYEQY
TRBV6-5 | ASIDYARGEKLF
TRBV18 | ASSPGAILYEQY
TRBV28 | ASSLGRAEKLF
TRBV18 | ASSGGVVANTEAF
TRBV19 | ASSIVPGDNYGYT
TRBV28 | ASTIGQAHQPQH
TRBV11-3 | ASSLTGADEQY
TRBV7-2 | ASASGEGETQY
TRBV5-1 | ASSIPDRTEHSTDTQY
TRBV6-4 | TQYWEPGSSYNEQF
TRBV3-1/TRBV3-2 | ASSPQGAFYNEQF
TRBV5-8 | ASSYRDRDQQY
TRBV7-2 | ASSLVIGFVSGDNEKLF
TRBV19 | ASSIRRGHEQY
TRBV9 | ASSSPLKGGSYNEQF
TRBV6-5 | ASSYSWVGGEQY
TRBV28 | ASSFSANRVDNEQF
TRBV6-1 | ASSETSVGQQQF
TRBV6-5 | ASSYLSGEKNTEAF
TRBV7-2 | ASSLYFVWRGPPGEQF
TRBV2 | ASSELPEGAGYAGELF
TRBV18 | ASSPDSMNTEAF
TRBV21-1 | ASSKAHWGSKGGYT
TRBV6-5 | ASSYGQENQPQH
TRBV7-9 | ASSDTQGLHGYT
TRBV7-2 | ASSLEGLAGGNEQY
TRBV4-2 | ASSQPPGQVYEQY
TRBV27 | ASSSSARGKETQY